This TCR beta chain comes out of a study of shared clonotypes between healthy human individuals. Study summary: Three CD4 naive, three CD4 memory, two CD8 naive and one CD8 memory plate were used per donor.

About this clone: The antigen remains undetermined.

Germline trimming cut 7 bases from V and 6 bases from J; bases unmatched to any gene: 5. CDR1 and CDR2 (germline): MGHDK, SYGVNS. There are 12 residues in the CDR3. Deep level was the assay's run setting. The table came from immunoSEQ multiplex PCR; TCRdb's copy has only in-frame clones and leaves some out. The data contain millions of clones, roughly 94% of them singletons. Study-wide results and caveats: Sharing across several donors was seen in about 5% of naive CD4 clonotypes.

This rearrangement joins TRBV25-1 to TRBJ2-7; 8 nucleotides agree with TRBD1. Sequencing was done on a sample of naive CD4+ T cells sorted from blood. The subset was: CD45RA+ positively selected. The TCR comes from a man younger than 35 in good health. The CDR3: CASTAGGGEQYF. CDR3 coding DNA: TGTGCCAGCACCGCAGGGGGCGGCGAGCAGTACTTC.